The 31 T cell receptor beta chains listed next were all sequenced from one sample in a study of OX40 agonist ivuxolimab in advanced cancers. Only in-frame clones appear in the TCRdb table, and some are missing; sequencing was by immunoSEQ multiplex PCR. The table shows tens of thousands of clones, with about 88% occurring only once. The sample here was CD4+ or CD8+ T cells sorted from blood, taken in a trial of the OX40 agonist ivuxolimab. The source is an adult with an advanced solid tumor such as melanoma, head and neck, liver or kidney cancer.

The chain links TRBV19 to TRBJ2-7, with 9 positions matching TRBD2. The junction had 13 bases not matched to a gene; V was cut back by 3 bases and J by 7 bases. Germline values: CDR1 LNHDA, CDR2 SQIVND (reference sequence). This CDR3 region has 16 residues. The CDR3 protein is CASSIGGAGGEWEQYF. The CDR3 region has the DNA TGTGCCAGTAGTATCGGAGGAGCGGGAGGCGAGTGGGAGCAGTACTTC.

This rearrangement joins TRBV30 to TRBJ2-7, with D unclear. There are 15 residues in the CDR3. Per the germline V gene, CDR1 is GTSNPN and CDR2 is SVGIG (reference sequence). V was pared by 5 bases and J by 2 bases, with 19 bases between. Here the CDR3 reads CAWSLVGTEAYEQYF. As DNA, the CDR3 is TGTGCCTGGTCTTTGGTCGGAACAGAAGCCTACGAGCAGTACTTC. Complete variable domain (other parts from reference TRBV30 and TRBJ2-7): SQTIHQWPATLVQPVGSPLSLECTVEGTSNPNLYWYRQAAGRGLQLLFYSVGIGQISSEVPQNLSASRPQDRQFILSSKKLLLSDSGFYLCAWSLVGTEAYEQYFGPGTRLTVT.

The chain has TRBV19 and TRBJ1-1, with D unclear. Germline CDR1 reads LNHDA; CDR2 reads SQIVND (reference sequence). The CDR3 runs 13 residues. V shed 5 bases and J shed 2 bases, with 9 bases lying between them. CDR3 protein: CASSAYANTEAFF. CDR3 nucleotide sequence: TGTGCCAGTAGTGCGTACGCCAACACTGAAGCTTTCTTT.

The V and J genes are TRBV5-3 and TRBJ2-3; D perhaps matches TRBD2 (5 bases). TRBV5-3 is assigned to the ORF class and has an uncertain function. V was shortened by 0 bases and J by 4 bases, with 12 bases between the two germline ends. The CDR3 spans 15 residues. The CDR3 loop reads CARSLGGSGADTQYF. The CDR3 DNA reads TGTGCCAGAAGCTTGGGAGGGAGTGGTGCAGATACGCAGTATTTT.

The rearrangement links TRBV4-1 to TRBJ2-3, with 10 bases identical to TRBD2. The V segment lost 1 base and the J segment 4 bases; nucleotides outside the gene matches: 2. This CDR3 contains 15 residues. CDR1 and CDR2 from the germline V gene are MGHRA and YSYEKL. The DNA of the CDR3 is TGCGCCAGCAGCCAAGTCCTAGCGGGGGCAGATACGCAGTATTTT. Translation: CASSQVLAGADTQYF.

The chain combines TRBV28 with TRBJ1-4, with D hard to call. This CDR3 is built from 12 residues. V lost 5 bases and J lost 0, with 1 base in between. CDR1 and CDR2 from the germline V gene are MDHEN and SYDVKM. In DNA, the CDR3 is TGTGCCAGCAGTGCAACTAATGAAAAACTGTTTTTT. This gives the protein CASSATNEKLFF.

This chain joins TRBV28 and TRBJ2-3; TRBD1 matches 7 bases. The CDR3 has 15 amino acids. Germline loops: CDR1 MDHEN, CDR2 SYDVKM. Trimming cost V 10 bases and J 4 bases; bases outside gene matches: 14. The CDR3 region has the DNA TGTGCCATGCAAGACCGTAGGGGGCTTTCAGATACGCAGTATTTT. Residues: CAMQDRRGLSDTQYF.

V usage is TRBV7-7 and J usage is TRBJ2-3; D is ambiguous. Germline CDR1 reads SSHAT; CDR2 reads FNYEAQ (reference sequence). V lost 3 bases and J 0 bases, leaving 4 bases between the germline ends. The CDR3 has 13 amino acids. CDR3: CASSFHSTDTQYF. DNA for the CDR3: TGTGCCAGCAGCTTTCATAGCACAGATACGCAGTATTTT.

For the CDR3, the DNA is TGTGCCATCAGTGAGTCCGTGACTAGCGGGCGCACAGATACGCAGTATTTT. Translated: CAISESVTSGRTDTQYF. The V gene is TRBV10-3, the J gene TRBJ2-3; TRBD2 matches at 10 bases. V trimming: 0 bases; J trimming: 1 base; junction bases outside the gene matches: 4. The germline V gene encodes CDR1 ENHRY and CDR2 SYGVKD. The CDR3 extends over 17 amino acids.

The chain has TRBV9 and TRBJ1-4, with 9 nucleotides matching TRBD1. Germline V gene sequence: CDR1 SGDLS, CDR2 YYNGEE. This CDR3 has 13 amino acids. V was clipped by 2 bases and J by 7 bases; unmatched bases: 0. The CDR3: CASSVGQGEKLFF. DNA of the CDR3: TGTGCCAGCAGCGTGGGACAGGGTGAAAAACTGTTTTTT. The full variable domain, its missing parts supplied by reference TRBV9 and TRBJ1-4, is DSGVTQTPKHLITATGQRVTLRCSPRSGDLSVYWYQQSLDQGLQFLIQYYNGEERAKGNILERFSAQQFPDLHSELNLSSLELGDSALYFCASSVGQGEKLFFGSGTQLSVL.

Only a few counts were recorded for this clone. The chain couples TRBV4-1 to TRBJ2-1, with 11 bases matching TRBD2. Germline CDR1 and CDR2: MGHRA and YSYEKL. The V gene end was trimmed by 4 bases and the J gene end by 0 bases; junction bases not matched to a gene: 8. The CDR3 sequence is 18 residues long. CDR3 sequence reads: CASSRTGTSGSSYNEQFF. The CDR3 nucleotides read TGCGCCAGCAGCCGTACCGGGACTAGCGGCAGCTCCTACAATGAGCAGTTCTTC.

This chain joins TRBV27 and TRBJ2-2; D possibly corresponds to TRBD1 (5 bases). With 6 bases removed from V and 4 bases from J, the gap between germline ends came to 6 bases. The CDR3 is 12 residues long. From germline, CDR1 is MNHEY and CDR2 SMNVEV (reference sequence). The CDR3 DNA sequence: TGTGCCAGCAGGACAGTCACCGGGGAGCTGTTTTTT. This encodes CASRTVTGELFF.

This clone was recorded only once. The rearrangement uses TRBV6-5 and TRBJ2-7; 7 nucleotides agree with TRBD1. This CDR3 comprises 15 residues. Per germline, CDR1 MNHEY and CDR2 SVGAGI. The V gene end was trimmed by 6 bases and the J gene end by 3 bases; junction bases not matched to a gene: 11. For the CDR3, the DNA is TGTGCCAGCAGGCGTACCCCGGGACAGATCTACGAGCAGTACTTC. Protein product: CASRRTPGQIYEQYF.

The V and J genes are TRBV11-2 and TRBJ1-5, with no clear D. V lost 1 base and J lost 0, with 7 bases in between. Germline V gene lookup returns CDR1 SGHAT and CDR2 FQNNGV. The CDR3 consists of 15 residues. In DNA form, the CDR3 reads TGTGCCAGCAGCTTAGCCCAAGATAGCAATCAGCCCCAGCATTTT. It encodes CASSLAQDSNQPQHF.

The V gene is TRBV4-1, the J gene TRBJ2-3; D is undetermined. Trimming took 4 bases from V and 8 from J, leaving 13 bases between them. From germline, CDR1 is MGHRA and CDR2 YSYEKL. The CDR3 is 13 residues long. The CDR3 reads CASSLEYKSTQYF. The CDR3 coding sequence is TGCGCCAGCAGCCTTGAGTACAAGAGTACGCAGTATTTT.

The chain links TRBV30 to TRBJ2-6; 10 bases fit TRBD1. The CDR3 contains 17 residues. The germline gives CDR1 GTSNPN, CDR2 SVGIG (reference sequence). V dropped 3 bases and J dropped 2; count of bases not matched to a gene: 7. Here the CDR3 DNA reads TGTGCCTGGAGGAGGACAGGGGGAATCGCTGGGGCCAACGTCCTGACTTTC. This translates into CAWRRTGGIAGANVLTF.

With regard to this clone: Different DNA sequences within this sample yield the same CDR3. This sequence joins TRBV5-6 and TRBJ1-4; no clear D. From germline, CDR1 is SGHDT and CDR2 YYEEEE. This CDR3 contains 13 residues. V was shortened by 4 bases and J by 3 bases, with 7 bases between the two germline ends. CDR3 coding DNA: TGTGCCAGCAGCCAGGCCCCTAATGAAAAACTGTTTTTT. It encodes CASSQAPNEKLFF.

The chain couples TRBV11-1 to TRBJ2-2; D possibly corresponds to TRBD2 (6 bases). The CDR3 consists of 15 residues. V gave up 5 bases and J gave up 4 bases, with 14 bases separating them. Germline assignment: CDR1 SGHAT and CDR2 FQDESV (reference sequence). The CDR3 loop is CASSLRDSATGELFF. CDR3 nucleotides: TGTGCCAGCAGCCTACGGGACTCGGCCACCGGGGAGCTGTTTTTT.

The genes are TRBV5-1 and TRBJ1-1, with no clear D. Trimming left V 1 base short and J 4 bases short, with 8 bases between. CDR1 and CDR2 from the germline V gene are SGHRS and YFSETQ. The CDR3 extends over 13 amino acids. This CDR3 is CASSLWGGTEAFF. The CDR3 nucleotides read TGCGCCAGCAGCTTGTGGGGAGGCACTGAAGCTTTCTTT. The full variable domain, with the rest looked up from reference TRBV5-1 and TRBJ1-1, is KAGVTQTPRYLIKTRGQQVTLSCSPISGHRSVSWYQQTPGQGLQFLFEYFSETQRNKGNFPGRFSGRQFSNSRSEMNVSTLELGDSALYLCASSLWGGTEAFFGQGTRLTVV.

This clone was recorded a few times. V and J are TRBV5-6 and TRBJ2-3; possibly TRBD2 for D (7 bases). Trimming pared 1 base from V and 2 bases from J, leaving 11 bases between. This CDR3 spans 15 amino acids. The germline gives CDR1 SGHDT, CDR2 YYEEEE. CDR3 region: CASSLPGGYTDTQYF. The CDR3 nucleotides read TGTGCCAGCAGCTTGCCGGGGGGCTACACAGATACGCAGTATTTT. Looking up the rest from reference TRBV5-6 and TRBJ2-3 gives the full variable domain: DAGVTQSPTHLIKTRGQQVTLRCSPKSGHDTVSWYQQALGQGPQFIFQYYEEEERQRGNFPDRFSGHQFPNYSSELNVNALLLGDSALYLCASSLPGGYTDTQYFGPGTRLTVL.

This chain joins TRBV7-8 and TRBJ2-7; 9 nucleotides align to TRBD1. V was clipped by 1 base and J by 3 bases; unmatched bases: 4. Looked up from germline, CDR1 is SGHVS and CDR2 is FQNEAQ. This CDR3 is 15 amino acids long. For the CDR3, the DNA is TGTGCCAGCAGCTTAGACGGGACAGGGAACTACGAGCAGTACTTC. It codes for CASSLDGTGNYEQYF.

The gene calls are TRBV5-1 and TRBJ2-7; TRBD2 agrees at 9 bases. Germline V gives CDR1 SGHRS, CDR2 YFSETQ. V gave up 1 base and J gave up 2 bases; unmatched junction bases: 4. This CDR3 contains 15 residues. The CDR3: CASSLYSGGTYEQYF. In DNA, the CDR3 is TGCGCCAGCAGCTTGTATAGCGGGGGTACCTACGAGCAGTACTTC.

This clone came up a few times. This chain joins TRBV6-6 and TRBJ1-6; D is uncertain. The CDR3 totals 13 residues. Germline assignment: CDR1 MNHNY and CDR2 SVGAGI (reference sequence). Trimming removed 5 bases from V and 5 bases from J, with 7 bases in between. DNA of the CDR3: TGTGCCAGCAGTCACTTGGATAATTCACCCCTCCACTTT. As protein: CASSHLDNSPLHF.

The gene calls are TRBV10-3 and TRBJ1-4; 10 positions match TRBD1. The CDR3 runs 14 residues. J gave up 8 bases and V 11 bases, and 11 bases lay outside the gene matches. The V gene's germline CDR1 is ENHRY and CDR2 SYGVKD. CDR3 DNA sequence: TGTGCCGCCCACAGTGGGACAGGGGAGGAAAAACTGTTTTTT. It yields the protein CAAHSGTGEEKLFF.

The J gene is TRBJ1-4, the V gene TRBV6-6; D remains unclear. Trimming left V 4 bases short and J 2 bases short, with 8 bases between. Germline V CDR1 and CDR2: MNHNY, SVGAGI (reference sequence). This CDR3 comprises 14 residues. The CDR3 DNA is TGTGCCAGCAGTTTTGCATACACTAATGAAAAACTGTTTTTT. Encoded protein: CASSFAYTNEKLFF.

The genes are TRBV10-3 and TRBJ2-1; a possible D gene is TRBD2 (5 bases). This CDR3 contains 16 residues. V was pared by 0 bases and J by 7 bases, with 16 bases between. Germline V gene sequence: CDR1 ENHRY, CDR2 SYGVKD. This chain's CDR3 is CAISESKGGFWNEQFF. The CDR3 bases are TGTGCCATCAGTGAGTCGAAAGGCGGGTTTTGGAATGAGCAGTTCTTC.

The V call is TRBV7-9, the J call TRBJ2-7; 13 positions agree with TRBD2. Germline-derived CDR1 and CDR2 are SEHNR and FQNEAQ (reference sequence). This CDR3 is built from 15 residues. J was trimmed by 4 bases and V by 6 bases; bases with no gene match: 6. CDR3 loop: CASSRPGLAGYEQYF. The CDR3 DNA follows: TGTGCCAGCAGTCGTCCGGGACTAGCGGGATACGAGCAGTACTTC.

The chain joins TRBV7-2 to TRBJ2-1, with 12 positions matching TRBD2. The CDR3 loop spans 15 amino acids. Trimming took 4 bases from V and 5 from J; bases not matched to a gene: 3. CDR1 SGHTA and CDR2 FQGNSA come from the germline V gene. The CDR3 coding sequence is TGTGCCAGCAGCTCTAGCGGGAGGGTCAACAATGAGCAGTTCTTC. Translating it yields CASSSSGRVNNEQFF. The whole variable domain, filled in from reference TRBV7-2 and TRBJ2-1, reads GAGVSQSPSNKVTEKGKDVELRCDPISGHTALYWYRQSLGQGLEFLIYFQGNSAPDKSGLPSDRFSAERTGGSVSTLTIQRTQQEDSAVYLCASSSSGRVNNEQFFGPGTRLTVL.

The CDR3 bases are TGTGCCAGTAGTATTGGGCTAGACCAAGATACGCAGTATTTT. Its protein product is CASSIGLDQDTQYF. The chain uses TRBV19 and TRBJ2-3; D remains ambiguous. Germline V gene lookup returns CDR1 LNHDA and CDR2 SQIVND (reference sequence). The CDR3 totals 14 residues. Trimming took off 3 bases at V and 5 bases at J, with 12 bases between the two ends.

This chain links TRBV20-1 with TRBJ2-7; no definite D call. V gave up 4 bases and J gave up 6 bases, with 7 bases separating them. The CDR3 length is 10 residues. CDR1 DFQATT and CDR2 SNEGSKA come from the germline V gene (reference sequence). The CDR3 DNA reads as TGCAGTGCTAAGGGTCTCGAGCAGTACTTC. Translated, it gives CSAKGLEQYF.

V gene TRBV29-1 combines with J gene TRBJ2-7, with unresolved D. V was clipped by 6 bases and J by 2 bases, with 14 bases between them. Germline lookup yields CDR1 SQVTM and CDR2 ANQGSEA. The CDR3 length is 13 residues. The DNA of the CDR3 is TGCAGCGTCACCCTGGCCCTACCCTACGAGCAGTACTTC. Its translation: CSVTLALPYEQYF.